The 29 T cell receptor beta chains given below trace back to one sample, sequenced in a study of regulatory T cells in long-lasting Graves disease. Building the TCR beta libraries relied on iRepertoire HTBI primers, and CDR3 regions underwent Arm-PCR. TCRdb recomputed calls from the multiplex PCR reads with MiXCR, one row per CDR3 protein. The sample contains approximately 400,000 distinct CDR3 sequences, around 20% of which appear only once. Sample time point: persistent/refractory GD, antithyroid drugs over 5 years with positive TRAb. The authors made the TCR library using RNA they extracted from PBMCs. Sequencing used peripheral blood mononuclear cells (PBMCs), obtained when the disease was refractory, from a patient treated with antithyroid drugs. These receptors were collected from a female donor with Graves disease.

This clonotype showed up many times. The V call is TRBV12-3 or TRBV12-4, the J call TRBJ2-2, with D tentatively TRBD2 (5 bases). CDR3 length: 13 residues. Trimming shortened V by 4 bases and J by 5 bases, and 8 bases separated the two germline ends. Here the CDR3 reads CASSSTTTGELFF. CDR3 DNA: TGTGCCAGCAGTTCGACTACTACCGGGGAGCTGTTTTTT.

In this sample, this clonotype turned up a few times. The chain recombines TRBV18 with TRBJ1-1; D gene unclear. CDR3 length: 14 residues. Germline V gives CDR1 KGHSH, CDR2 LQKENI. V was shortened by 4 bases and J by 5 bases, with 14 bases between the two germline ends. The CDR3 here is CASSLKEGHTEAFF. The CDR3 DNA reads TGTGCCAGCTCACTAAAAGAAGGGCATACTGAAGCTTTCTTT. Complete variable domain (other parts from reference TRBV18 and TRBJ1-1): NAGVMQNPRHLVRRRGQEARLRCSPMKGHSHVYWYRQLPEEGLKFMVYLQKENIIDESGMPKERFSAEFPKEGPSILRIQQVVRGDSAAYFCASSLKEGHTEAFFGQGTRLTVV.

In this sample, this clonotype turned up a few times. The CDR3: CASSRRVTGELFF. Written as DNA, the CDR3 is TGTGCCAGCAGTAGAAGGGTAACCGGGGAGCTGTTTTTT. J is TRBJ2-2 and V is TRBV6-1, with D hard to call. CDR3 length: 13 amino acids. CDR1 and CDR2 from the germline V gene are MNHNS and SASEGT. The V end lost 5 bases, the J end lost 5 bases, and 9 bases lay between the germline ends.

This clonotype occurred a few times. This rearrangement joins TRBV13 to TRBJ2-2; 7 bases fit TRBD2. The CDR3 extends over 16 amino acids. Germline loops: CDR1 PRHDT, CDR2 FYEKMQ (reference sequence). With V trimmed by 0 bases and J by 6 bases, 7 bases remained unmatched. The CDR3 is CASSLGVSGRAGELFF. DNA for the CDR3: TGTGCCAGCAGCTTAGGCGTTTCAGGGAGGGCCGGGGAGCTGTTTTTT.

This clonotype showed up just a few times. CDR3 sequence (DNA): TGTGCCAGCATCGCCTCGGGGGGGGGTAGCACAGATACGCAGTATTTT. Translating gives CASIASGGGSTDTQYF. The chain joins TRBV6-2 or TRBV6-3 to TRBJ2-3, with 8 nucleotides matching TRBD2. Germline V lookup: CDR1 MNHEY, CDR2 SVGEGT. Unmatched junction bases numbered 9, after V lost 7 bases and J lost 0 bases. The CDR3 covers 16 residues.

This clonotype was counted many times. The CDR3, as DNA: TGTGCCAGCAAAGAGACAAGTCCTGGCTACACCTTC. It specifies CASKETSPGYTF. V and J are TRBV28 and TRBJ1-2; no clear D. V dropped 7 bases and J dropped 7 bases, with 13 bases sitting between them. The CDR3 covers 12 residues. CDR1 and CDR2 from the germline V gene are MDHEN and SYDVKM.

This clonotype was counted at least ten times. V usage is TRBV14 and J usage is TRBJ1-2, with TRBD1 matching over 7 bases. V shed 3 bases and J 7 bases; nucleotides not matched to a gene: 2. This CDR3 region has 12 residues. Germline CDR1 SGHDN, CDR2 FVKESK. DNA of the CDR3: TGTGCCAGCAGCCAGACAGGGTTTGGCTACACCTTC. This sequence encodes CASSQTGFGYTF.

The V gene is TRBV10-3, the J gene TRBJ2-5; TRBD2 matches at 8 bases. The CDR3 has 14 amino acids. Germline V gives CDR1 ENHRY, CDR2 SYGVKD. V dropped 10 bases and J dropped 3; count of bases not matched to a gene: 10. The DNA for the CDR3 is TGTGCCACCTCAGCGGGAGCGGGGGAAGAGACCCAGTACTTC. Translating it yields CATSAGAGEETQYF.

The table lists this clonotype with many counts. For the CDR3, the DNA is TGTGCCAGCAGTTACTCCTGGACTAGCGGGAGGGCCGGGTACGAGCAGTACTTC. Its protein is CASSYSWTSGRAGYEQYF. The rearrangement links TRBV6-5 to TRBJ2-7, with 15 positions matching TRBD2. The CDR3 loop spans 18 amino acids. The J segment lost 4 bases and the V segment lost 0 bases, leaving 7 bases of the junction unmatched. Germline V CDR1 and CDR2: MNHEY, SVGAGI.

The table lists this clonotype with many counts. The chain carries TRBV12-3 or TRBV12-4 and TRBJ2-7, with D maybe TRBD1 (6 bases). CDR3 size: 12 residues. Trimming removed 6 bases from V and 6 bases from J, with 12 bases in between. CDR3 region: CASRHTGSEQYF. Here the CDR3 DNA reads TGTGCCAGCAGACATACAGGGAGCGAGCAGTACTTC.

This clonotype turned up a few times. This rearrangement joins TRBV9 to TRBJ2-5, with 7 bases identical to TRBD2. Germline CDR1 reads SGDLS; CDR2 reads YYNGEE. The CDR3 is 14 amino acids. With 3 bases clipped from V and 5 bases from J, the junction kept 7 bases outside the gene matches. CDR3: CASSASEGGETQYF. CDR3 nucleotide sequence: TGTGCCAGCAGCGCCTCGGAGGGAGGGGAGACCCAGTACTTC.

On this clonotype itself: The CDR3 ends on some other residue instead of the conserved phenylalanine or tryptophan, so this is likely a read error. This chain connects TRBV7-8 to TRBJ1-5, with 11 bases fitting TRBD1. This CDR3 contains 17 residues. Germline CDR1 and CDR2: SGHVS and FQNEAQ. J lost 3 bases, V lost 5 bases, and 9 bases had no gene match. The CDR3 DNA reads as TGTGCCAGCAGCGCCGGACAGGGGGCCCGGTCCAATCAGCCCCAGCATCTT. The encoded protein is CASSAGQGARSNQPQHL.

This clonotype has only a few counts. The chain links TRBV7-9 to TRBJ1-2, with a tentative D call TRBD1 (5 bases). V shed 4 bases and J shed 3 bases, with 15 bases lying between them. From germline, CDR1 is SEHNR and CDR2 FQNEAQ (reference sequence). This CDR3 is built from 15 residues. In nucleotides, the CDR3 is TGTGCCAGCAGCTGGGCGCAGGGAGAGGACTATGGCTACACCTTC. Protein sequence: CASSWAQGEDYGYTF.

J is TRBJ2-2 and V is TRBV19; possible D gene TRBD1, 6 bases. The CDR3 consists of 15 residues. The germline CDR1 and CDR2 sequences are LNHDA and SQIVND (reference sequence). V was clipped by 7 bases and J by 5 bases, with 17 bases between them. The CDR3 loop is CASTPLAQGTGELFF. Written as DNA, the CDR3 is TGTGCCAGTACCCCGCTGGCTCAGGGGACCGGGGAGCTGTTTTTT.

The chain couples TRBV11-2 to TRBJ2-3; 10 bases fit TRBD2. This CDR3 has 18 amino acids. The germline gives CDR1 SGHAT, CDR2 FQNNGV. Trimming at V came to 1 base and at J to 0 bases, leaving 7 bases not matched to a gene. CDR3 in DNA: TGTGCCAGCAGCTTAGCAAGCGGGAGGGCTACTAGCACAGATACGCAGTATTTT. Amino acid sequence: CASSLASGRATSTDTQYF.

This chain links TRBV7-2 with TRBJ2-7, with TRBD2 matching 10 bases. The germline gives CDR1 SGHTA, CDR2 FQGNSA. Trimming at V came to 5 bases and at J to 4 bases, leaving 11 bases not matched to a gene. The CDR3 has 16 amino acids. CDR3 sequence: CASSRAASGSGYEQYF. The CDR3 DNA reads TGTGCCAGCAGCCGAGCGGCTAGCGGGAGTGGGTACGAGCAGTACTTC.

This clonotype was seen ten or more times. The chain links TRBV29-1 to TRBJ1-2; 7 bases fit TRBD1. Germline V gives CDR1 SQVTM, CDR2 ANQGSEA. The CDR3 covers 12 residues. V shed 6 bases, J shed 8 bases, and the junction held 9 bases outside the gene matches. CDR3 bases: TGCAGCGTCGGACAGGCCTTAGGAGGCTACACCTTC. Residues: CSVGQALGGYTF. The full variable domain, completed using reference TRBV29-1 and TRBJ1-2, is SAVISQKPSRDICQRGTSLTIQCQVDSQVTMMFWYRQQPGQSLTLIATANQGSEATYESGFVIDKFPISRPNLTFSTLTVSNMSPEDSSIYLCSVGQALGGYTFGSGTRLTVV.

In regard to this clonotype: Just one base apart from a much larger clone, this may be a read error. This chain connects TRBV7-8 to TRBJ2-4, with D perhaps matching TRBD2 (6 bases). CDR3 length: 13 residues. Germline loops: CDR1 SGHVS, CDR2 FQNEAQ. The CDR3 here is CACSLSGKNIQYF. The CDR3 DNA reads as TGTGCCTGCAGCCTTAGCGGAAAAAACATTCAGTACTTC. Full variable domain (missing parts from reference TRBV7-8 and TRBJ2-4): GAGVSQSPRYKVAKRGQDVALRCDPISGHVSLFWYQQALGQGPEFLTYFQNEAQLDKSGLPSDRFFAERPEGSVSTLKIQRTQQEDSAVYLCACSLSGKNIQYFGAGTRLSVL.

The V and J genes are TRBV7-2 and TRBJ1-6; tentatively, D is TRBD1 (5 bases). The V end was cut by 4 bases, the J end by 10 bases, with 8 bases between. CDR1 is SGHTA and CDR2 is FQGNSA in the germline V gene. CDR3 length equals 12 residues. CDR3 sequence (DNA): TGTGCCAGCAGCTGGACATCCTCACCCCTCCACTTT. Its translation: CASSWTSSPLHF.

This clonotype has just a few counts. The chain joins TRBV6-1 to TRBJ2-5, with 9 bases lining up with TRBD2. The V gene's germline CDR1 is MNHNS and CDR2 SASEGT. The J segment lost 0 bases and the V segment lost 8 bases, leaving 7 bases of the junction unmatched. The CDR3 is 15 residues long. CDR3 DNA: TGTGCCAGCGGGCAGACTAGCGGTAACCAAGAGACCCAGTACTTC. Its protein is CASGQTSGNQETQYF.

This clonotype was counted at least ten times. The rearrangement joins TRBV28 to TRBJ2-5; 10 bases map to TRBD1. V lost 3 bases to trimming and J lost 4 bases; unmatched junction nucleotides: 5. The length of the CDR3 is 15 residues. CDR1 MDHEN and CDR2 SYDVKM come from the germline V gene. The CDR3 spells CASSFPRTGGETQYF. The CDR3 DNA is TGTGCCAGCAGTTTTCCCCGGACAGGGGGAGAGACCCAGTACTTC.

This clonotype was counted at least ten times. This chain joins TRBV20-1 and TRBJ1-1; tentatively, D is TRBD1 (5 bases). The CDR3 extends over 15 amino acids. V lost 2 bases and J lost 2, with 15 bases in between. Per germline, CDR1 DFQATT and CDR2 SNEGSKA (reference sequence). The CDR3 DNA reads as TGCAGTGCTAGAAGCTTCCTGGGACCTAACACTGAAGCTTTCTTT. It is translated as CSARSFLGPNTEAFF.

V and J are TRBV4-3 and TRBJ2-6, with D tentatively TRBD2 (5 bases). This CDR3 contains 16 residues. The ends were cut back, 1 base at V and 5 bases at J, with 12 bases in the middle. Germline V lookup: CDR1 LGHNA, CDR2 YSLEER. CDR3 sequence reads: CASSQAEGYRANVLTF. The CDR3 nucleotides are TGCGCCAGCAGCCAAGCCGAGGGTTACAGGGCCAACGTCCTGACTTTC.

The CDR3 coding sequence is TGTGCCAGCAGCTTAGCTAGCGGAAGGTGGGATGAGCAGTTCTTC. This sequence encodes CASSLASGRWDEQFF. The V gene is TRBV7-9, the J gene TRBJ2-1; a possible D gene is TRBD2 (6 bases). The V and J ends lost 0 bases and 8 bases respectively, with 14 bases between them. This CDR3 region has 15 residues. The germline gives CDR1 SEHNR, CDR2 FQNEAQ (reference sequence).

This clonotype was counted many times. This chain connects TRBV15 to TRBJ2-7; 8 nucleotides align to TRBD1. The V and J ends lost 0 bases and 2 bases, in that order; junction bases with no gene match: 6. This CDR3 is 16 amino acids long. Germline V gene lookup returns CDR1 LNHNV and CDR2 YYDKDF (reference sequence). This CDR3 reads CATSRDSGGAPYEQYF. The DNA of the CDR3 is TGTGCCACCAGCAGAGATTCAGGGGGCGCCCCCTACGAGCAGTACTTC.

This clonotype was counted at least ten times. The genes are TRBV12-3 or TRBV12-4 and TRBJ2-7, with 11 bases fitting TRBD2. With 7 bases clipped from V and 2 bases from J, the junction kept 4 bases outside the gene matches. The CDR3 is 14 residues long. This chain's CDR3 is CASTTTSGAYEQYF. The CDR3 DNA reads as TGTGCCAGCACAACGACTAGCGGGGCCTACGAGCAGTACTTC.

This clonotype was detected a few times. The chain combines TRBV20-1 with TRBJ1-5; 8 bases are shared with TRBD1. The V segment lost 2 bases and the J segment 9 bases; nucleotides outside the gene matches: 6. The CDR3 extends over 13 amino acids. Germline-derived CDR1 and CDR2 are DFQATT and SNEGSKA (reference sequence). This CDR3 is CSARWTGTGPQHF. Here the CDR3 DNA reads TGCAGTGCTAGATGGACAGGGACCGGGCCCCAGCATTTT.

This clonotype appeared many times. The CDR3 nucleotides read TGTGCCAGCAGCCAGTTAGCGGGAGGATACTACGAGCAGTACTTC. Protein sequence: CASSQLAGGYYEQYF. V is TRBV3-1 and J is TRBJ2-7; 10 bases match TRBD2. Germline loops: CDR1 LGHDT, CDR2 YNNKEL (reference sequence). This CDR3 is 15 amino acids long. The junction had 5 bases not matched to a gene; V was cut back by 3 bases and J by 3 bases.

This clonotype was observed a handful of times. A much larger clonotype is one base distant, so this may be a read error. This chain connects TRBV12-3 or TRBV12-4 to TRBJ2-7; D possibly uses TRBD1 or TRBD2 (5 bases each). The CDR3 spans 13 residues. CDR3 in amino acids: CVSSLARGAQSYF. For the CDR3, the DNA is TGTGTCAGCAGTTTAGCAAGAGGGGCGCAGTCCTACTTC.